Listed here are 12 T cell receptor beta chains from one sample, sequenced in a study of blood T cell repertoires in COVID-19. This table comes from immunoSEQ multiplex PCR, and its TCRdb copy is limited to in-frame clones, with some not included. There are 60,000 or so clones in the sample; roughly 74% occur only once, and over 25% lies in the top ten. The sequencing sample was made of peripheral blood. The receptor source for this set is an elderly woman with acute or convalescent COVID-19.

The chain couples TRBV5-8 to TRBJ2-7; possible D gene TRBD1, 6 bases. V was clipped by 4 bases and J by 4 bases, with 9 bases between them. Germline CDR1 SGHTS, CDR2 YDEGEE. CDR3 length: 12 amino acids. CDR3 loop: CASSPGQYEQYF. DNA of the CDR3: TGTGCCAGCAGCCCCGGACAGTACGAGCAGTACTTC.

This clone has just one count. The V gene is TRBV30, the J gene TRBJ2-2, with 11 bases that match TRBD1. V gave up 3 bases and J gave up 1 base; unmatched junction bases: 1. The CDR3 length is 15 residues. Per the germline V gene, CDR1 is GTSNPN and CDR2 is SVGIG (reference sequence). The chain's CDR3 is CAWRGTGGNTGELFF. The CDR3 DNA follows: TGTGCCTGGAGGGGGACAGGGGGGAACACCGGGGAGCTGTTTTTT.

The genes are TRBV6-5 and TRBJ2-2; 10 nucleotides align to TRBD2. The germline V gene has CDR1 MNHEY and CDR2 SVGAGI. CDR3 length: 15 residues. The trim removed 6 bases at V and 3 bases at J, leaving 4 bases unmatched. CDR3 sequence reads: CASSTGLADTGELFF. CDR3 DNA: TGTGCCAGCAGCACTGGACTAGCGGACACCGGGGAGCTGTTTTTT.

A note on this clone: Being one base from a much bigger clone, this may be a read error. The CDR3 DNA reads as TGTGCCAGCAGTGTAGCTAGCAGGAGGGTTGGAGATACGCAGTATTTT. This translates into CASSVASRRVGDTQYF. The chain carries TRBV2 and TRBJ2-3; D possibly corresponds to TRBD2 (6 bases). The CDR3 loop spans 16 amino acids. Germline-derived CDR1 and CDR2 are SNHLY and FYNNEI. V gave up 4 bases and J gave up 5 bases, with 19 bases separating them.

The chain uses TRBV19 and TRBJ2-2; 9 nucleotides agree with TRBD1. The CDR3 runs to 14 residues. In germline, CDR1 is LNHDA, CDR2 SQIVND (reference sequence). J lost 3 bases, V lost 8 bases, and 4 bases had no gene match. The CDR3 region is CASRTGVDTGELFF. The CDR3, as DNA: TGTGCCAGTCGGACAGGGGTGGACACCGGGGAGCTGTTTTTT.

This clone was seen only a few times. The chain joins TRBV24-1 to TRBJ2-7; the D gene is possibly TRBD2 (5 bases). V lost 3 bases to trimming and J lost 7 bases, with 9 bases between them. The CDR3 loop spans 12 amino acids. Germline V gene sequence: CDR1 KGHDR, CDR2 SFDVKD. In DNA form, the CDR3 reads TGTGCCACCAGTGATCGGGGTTGGGAGCAGTACTTC. Its protein is CATSDRGWEQYF.

For the CDR3, the DNA is TGTGCCAGCAGGACAGGGGGCGCAGGTGGCTACACCTTC. This encodes CASRTGGAGGYTF. The chain links TRBV28 to TRBJ1-2, with 10 positions matching TRBD1. Losses at the gene ends were 6 bases for V and 7 bases for J; bases not matched to a gene: 5. The CDR3 spans 13 residues. Germline CDR1 MDHEN, CDR2 SYDVKM.

The chain links TRBV27 to TRBJ2-1; 14 bases align to TRBD2. The germline gives CDR1 MNHEY, CDR2 SMNVEV (reference sequence). The V gene end was trimmed by 5 bases and the J gene end by 6 bases; junction bases not matched to a gene: 15. This CDR3 comprises 19 residues. In DNA, the CDR3 is TGTGCCAGCAGTACGAGACTAGCGGGAGGGCCTACCTCTGCCAATGAGCAGTTCTTC. This codes for CASSTRLAGGPTSANEQFF.

V usage is TRBV10-3 and J usage is TRBJ2-5; 12 nucleotides line up with TRBD2. Germline assignment: CDR1 ENHRY and CDR2 SYGVKD. There are 13 residues in the CDR3. V was pared by 6 bases and J by 5 bases, with 1 base of the junction left unmatched. The CDR3 nucleotides are TGTGCCATCAGGGGGACTAGCGGGGAGACCCAGTACTTC. Amino acid sequence: CAIRGTSGETQYF.

The chain links TRBV10-3 to TRBJ2-7; the match to TRBD1 covers 8 bases. The CDR3 contains 12 residues. CDR1 ENHRY and CDR2 SYGVKD come from the germline V gene. Trimming cost V 6 bases and J 5 bases; bases outside gene matches: 3. In nucleotides, the CDR3 is TGTGCCATCAGCAGGGGGCGTAACGAGCAGTACTTC. Residues: CAISRGRNEQYF.

The chain is built from TRBV11-1 and TRBJ1-4; TRBD1 might be the D (5 bases). The V gene lost 5 bases and the J gene lost 8 bases, with 21 bases spanning the gap. Germline loops: CDR1 SGHAT, CDR2 FQDESV (reference sequence). The CDR3 consists of 16 residues. The CDR3 here is CASSQRQLGLREKLFF. For the CDR3, the DNA is TGTGCCAGCAGCCAAAGACAGCTAGGTCTTCGGGAAAAACTGTTTTTT.

V usage is TRBV2 and J usage is TRBJ1-4; 7 bases fit TRBD1. With V trimmed by 4 bases and J by 4 bases, 6 bases remained unmatched. CDR1 SNHLY and CDR2 FYNNEI come from the germline V gene. CDR3 length: 15 residues. CDR3 in DNA: TGTGCCAGCAGTGCGGAGGGACAGCATAATGAAAAACTGTTTTTT. Translating gives CASSAEGQHNEKLFF.